This record covers a single TCR beta chain. Its specific antigen is unknown. This CDR3 is missing its conserved last phenylalanine or tryptophan, likely due to a read error. The TCR beta CDR3 regions were amplified from RNA transcripts. For the first round of RT-PCR on the TCR CDR3, the HTBI primer set was used together with the Qiagen OneStep RT-PCR kit. A second multiplex PCR round built the libraries, followed by size selection and purification. Libraries were sequenced paired-end with 100 bp reads on an Illumina HiSeq2000. For the original study's pipeline: Raw data were processed with SOAPnuke, discarding reads with adapters, uncalled bases, mean Phred below 15, or no exact constant-primer or identifier match. High-quality paired reads were merged using COPE v1.2.5, and each unique nucleotide sequence was defined as a clonotype. Clonotypes were aligned to IMGT TRBV, TRBD and TRBJ reference segments using MiTCR v1.1. The analysis included only V-J combinations with a frequency above 0.0001, which together covered about 99% of the repertoires. A TCS score was defined as the ratio of F50 (clonal expansion) to E x V (chaos), with BLOSUM62-based TCRdist applied between CDR3 peptides within each V-J. Welch's t-statistics and random forest reduced 500 to 650 V-J features to about 13, which were used in a naive Bayes classifier (R e1071). Thyroid-blood repertoire similarity was quantified with the Morisita-Horn index. Using fastp trimming at Q25 and MiXCR clonotype assembly, TCRdb reanalyzed the public sequencing data and kept in-frame beta chains. Duplicate CDR3 protein sequences are folded into a single record with the most common DNA and genes. In this record, the V and J calls reflect TCRdb's handling and not the investigators' own analysis. Counted in this sample were fewer than 55,000 distinct CDR3 sequences; 45% to 65% of them appeared once. The ten biggest clones cover 30% to 40% of the sample.

Stable Graves' hyperthyroidism was defined as no progression to ophthalmopathy during 18 months of follow-up. Hyperthyroidism patients were aged 18 to 65 years and newly diagnosed, with disease duration of less than 2 months. The study excluded patients with uncontrolled infections, other autoimmune diseases, pregnancy or lactation. Diagnoses relied on clinical symptoms, serum thyroxine and TRAb, thyroid ultrasound and orbital computed tomography. Trizol reagent was used to extract total RNA, and RNA quality was then checked on an Agilent 2100 Bioanalyzer. The sample belongs to a study of T cells in Graves' hyperthyroidism and ophthalmopathy (dated by TCRdb to the late 2010s). Regarding the research as a whole: A discovery cohort of about a hundred patients, about 40 with Graves' ophthalmopathy and 55 to 60 with stable Graves' hyperthyroidism, was used to find distinguishing TCR V-J signatures. Thyroid tissue and blood T-cell repertoires from over 5 Graves' hyperthyroidism patients were also compared in the study. Once sampling was done, hyperthyroidism patients were given methimazole at a starting dose of 30 mg daily, whereas ophthalmopathy patients were given high-dose intravenous methylprednisolone. Prospective prediction of ophthalmopathy was tested in an independent validation cohort of 18 to 20 hyperthyroidism patients and 17 patients who later progressed to ophthalmopathy. The roughly 94 discovery patients were randomly divided into training and test sets at a 7:3 ratio. According to the paper, TCR Vbeta CDR3 sequencing was carried out on approximately 140 peripheral blood samples, which came from approximately 43 ophthalmopathy, 75 or so hyperthyroidism and around 17 progressor patients. The paper as a whole reports these results and caveats: Most expanded thyroid clonotypes (frequency above 0.001) were also found in blood, which suggests that blood repertoires may mirror thyroid immune responses. In validation, progression to ophthalmopathy was predicted by the model with almost 71% sensitivity and about 72% specificity, a median of around 6.5 months before onset. In cross-validation, a model built on a 13 V-J signature told ophthalmopathy apart from stable hyperthyroidism with under 90% sensitivity and about 81% specificity, and in testing the same model reached 80%/75%. No statistical method was used to set the sample size in advance, and investigators knew the group allocation.

CDR1 and CDR2, looked up from the germline V gene, are SGDLS and YYNGEE. 15 amino acids form the CDR3, both terminal residues included. Solely the CDR3 DNA is kept, with 45 bases framed from the first base. The sequenced sample consisted of peripheral blood or thyroid tissue (not recorded which). This sequence was found in a man between 18 and 35 years old with Graves' hyperthyroidism. This sequence uses TRBV9 and TRBJ1-5; a weak D assignment points to TRBD1 (6 bases agree). In nucleotides, the sequence is TGTGCCATCAGCGTAAGCGGGGGCTCGGGTCAGCCCCAGCATTAT. This gives the protein CAISVSGGSGQPQHY.